This T cell receptor (beta chain) was profiled in a study of blood T cell repertoires in COVID-19. Study summary: Spain, Italy and the United States supplied samples that represented acute and convalescent COVID-19. Sources were T cells, B-cell-depleted T cells, or PBMCs; the material itself was cDNA or gDNA.

In germline, CDR1 is SGHTA, CDR2 FQGNSA. Trimming took off 3 bases at V and 2 bases at J, with 4 bases between the two ends. CDR3 size: 13 residues. Cohorts were assigned according to the clinical history that participants reported. Measured with immunoSEQ multiplex PCR; TCRdb has only the in-frame clones, and not every one. Among roughly 230,000 clones, more than 65% were seen once, and the ten largest hold 3.4%. Sequencing input: PBMCs or T cells enriched from blood (not recorded which). This clonotype originated in a man between 45 and 60 years old who had recovered from COVID-19. The chain is built from TRBV7-2 and TRBJ2-2; D is unclear. CDR3 nucleotide sequence: TGTGCCAGCAGCTTCCCAAACACCGGGGAGCTGTTTTTT. Translation: CASSFPNTGELFF.